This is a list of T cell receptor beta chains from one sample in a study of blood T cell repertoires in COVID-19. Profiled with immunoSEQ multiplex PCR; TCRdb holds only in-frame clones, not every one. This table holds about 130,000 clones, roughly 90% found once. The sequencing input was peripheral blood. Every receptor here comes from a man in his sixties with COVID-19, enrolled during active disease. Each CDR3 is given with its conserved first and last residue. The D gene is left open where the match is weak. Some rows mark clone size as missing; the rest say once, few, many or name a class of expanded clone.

DNA: TGCGCCAGCAGCCCAGAGGCGGGAGAGGGGCGGGGAGAGACCCAGTACTTC
CDR3: CASSPEAGEGRGETQYF
J: TRBJ2-5
size: NA
V: TRBV4-1
D: TRBD2

DNA: TGCGCCAGCAGCGCGGACAGCTCCTCCTATGGCTACACCTTC
CDR3: CASSADSSSYGYTF
J: TRBJ1-2
size: NA
V: TRBV5-1
D: NA

DNA: TGCGCCAGCAGCCCCCGGACTAGCGGTCCCTACAATGAGCAGTTCTTC
CDR3: CASSPRTSGPYNEQFF
J: TRBJ2-1
size: NA
V: TRBV5-1
D: TRBD2

DNA: TGTGCCAGCAGCCTTCAGGGGGGCGAGCAGTACTTC
CDR3: CASSLQGGEQYF
J: TRBJ2-7
size: NA
V: TRBV7-9
D: NA

DNA: TGTGCCACCAGTGCCCCTCCAGGCAATCAGCCCCAGCATTTT
CDR3: CATSAPPGNQPQHF
J: TRBJ1-5
size: NA
V: TRBV24-1
D: NA

DNA: TGTGCCAGCAGCGGCCCTAGCGGGAAAATAAGGGGGCACACAGATACGCAGTATTTT
CDR3: CASSGPSGKIRGHTDTQYF
J: TRBJ2-3
size: NA
V: TRBV7-9
D: TRBD2

DNA: TGTGCCAGCAGCGCCCCGGGTGGTGGGGCCAACGTCCTGACTTTC
CDR3: CASSAPGGGANVLTF
J: TRBJ2-6
size: once
V: TRBV5-5
D: NA

DNA: TGTGCCAGCGGTGGGGGGACAGGGGATGACCAGCCCCAGCATTTT
CDR3: CASGGGTGDDQPQHF
J: TRBJ1-5
size: NA
V: TRBV7-9
D: TRBD1

DNA: TGCGCCAGCAGCTTGGGAGTACAGACCTTTAACTATGGCTACACCTTC
CDR3: CASSLGVQTFNYGYTF
J: TRBJ1-2
size: once
V: TRBV5-1
D: NA

DNA: TGTGCCAGCAGTGAAAGCGGAGTACCACAGGAGACCCAGTACTTC
CDR3: CASSESGVPQETQYF
J: TRBJ2-5
size: few
V: TRBV6-1
D: NA

DNA: TGTGCCAGCAGTGATCAGTCAGCGGAGGGCCGCCACGAGCAGTACTTC
CDR3: CASSDQSAEGRHEQYF
J: TRBJ2-7
size: few
V: TRBV6-4
D: NA

DNA: TGCAGCGTTGGGTGGGGCACCGGCGCCTCTGGAAACACCATATATTTT
CDR3: CSVGWGTGASGNTIYF
J: TRBJ1-3
size: NA
V: TRBV29-1
D: NA

DNA: TGTGCCACCAGCAGGGGCCAGATGCTACCCGAGCAGTACTTC
CDR3: CATSRGQMLPEQYF
J: TRBJ2-7
size: NA
V: TRBV15
D: NA

DNA: TGCGCCAGCAGCCAAGGGGCATTCACAGGGACAGGGGCCGAGACCCAGTACTTC
CDR3: CASSQGAFTGTGAETQYF
J: TRBJ2-5
size: NA
V: TRBV4-3
D: TRBD1

DNA: TGTGCCAGCAGCGTCCGGGACACAGGATCTGGAAACACCATATATTTT
CDR3: CASSVRDTGSGNTIYF
J: TRBJ1-3
size: NA
V: TRBV13
D: NA

DNA: TGCGCCAGCAGCTCGACAGTTGGAGTCACTGAAGCTTTCTTT
CDR3: CASSSTVGVTEAFF
J: TRBJ1-1
size: NA
V: TRBV5-1
D: NA

DNA: TGTGCCAGCAGTCGGGGACAGGGGACCGTTGAAGCTTTCTTT
CDR3: CASSRGQGTVEAFF
J: TRBJ1-1
size: once
V: TRBV6-5
D: TRBD1

DNA: TGTGCCAGCAAACGGGACAGGGGGAACAATTCACCCCTCCACTTT
CDR3: CASKRDRGNNSPLHF
J: TRBJ1-6
size: NA
V: TRBV6-5
D: TRBD1

DNA: TGCGCCAGCAGTGAGTCGGCGGGAACTGAAGCTTTCTTT
CDR3: CASSESAGTEAFF
J: TRBJ1-1
size: NA
V: TRBV10-1
D: NA

DNA: TGCGCCAGCAGCAACAGGGGTAACACTGAAGCTTTCTTT
CDR3: CASSNRGNTEAFF
J: TRBJ1-1
size: NA
V: TRBV5-1
D: TRBD1

DNA: TGTGCCAGTAGTATAGGGGGACAGGGTGAAGCTTTCTTT
CDR3: CASSIGGQGEAFF
J: TRBJ1-1
size: NA
V: TRBV19
D: TRBD1

DNA: TGTGCCAGCAGTCAATCCTTCCGGGACAGCCGAAACCTGGGCAATCAGCCCCAGCATTTT
CDR3: CASSQSFRDSRNLGNQPQHF
J: TRBJ1-5
size: NA
V: TRBV28
D: TRBD1

DNA: TGTGCCAGCAGCAGAACTAGCGGGAGTGGAGATACGCAGTATTTT
CDR3: CASSRTSGSGDTQYF
J: TRBJ2-3
size: NA
V: TRBV7-3
D: TRBD2

DNA: TGCGCCAGCAGCTTGGGGAGCGGGAGGGCTAATGAGCAGTTCTTC
CDR3: CASSLGSGRANEQFF
J: TRBJ2-1
size: once
V: TRBV5-1
D: TRBD2

DNA: TGTGCCAGCAGCCAAGACCCCGGACAGGGGGAGAACTATGGCTACACCTTC
CDR3: CASSQDPGQGENYGYTF
J: TRBJ1-2
size: NA
V: TRBV3-1/TRBV3-2
D: TRBD1

DNA: TGTGCCAGCAGCCGGGACAGAGGAAACACCATATATTTT
CDR3: CASSRDRGNTIYF
J: TRBJ1-3
size: NA
V: TRBV7-9
D: TRBD1

DNA: TGCGCCAGCAGCCAAGGTGGGGCATCACCCCTCCACTTT
CDR3: CASSQGGASPLHF
J: TRBJ1-6
size: once
V: TRBV4-1
D: NA

DNA: TGTGCCAGCAGTTCGACAAGACAGGGGGCGGAAGGCTACACCTTC
CDR3: CASSSTRQGAEGYTF
J: TRBJ1-2
size: NA
V: TRBV28
D: TRBD1

DNA: TGTGCCAGCAGGGGACAGGGGGGAGAGACCCAGTACTTC
CDR3: CASRGQGGETQYF
J: TRBJ2-5
size: NA
V: TRBV6-5
D: TRBD1

DNA: TGCGCCAGCAGCTCCAGGGTGTCTGGCACAGATACGCAGTATTTT
CDR3: CASSSRVSGTDTQYF
J: TRBJ2-3
size: NA
V: TRBV5-1
D: NA

DNA: TGTGCCAGCAGTTTATCAGGGTGGTACGAGCAGTACTTC
CDR3: CASSLSGWYEQYF
J: TRBJ2-7
size: NA
V: TRBV6-2/TRBV6-3
D: NA

DNA: TGTGCCATCAGGCGATCTACGGCGGACACTGAAGCTTTCTTT
CDR3: CAIRRSTADTEAFF
J: TRBJ1-1
size: NA
V: TRBV10-3
D: NA

DNA: TGTGCCAGTAGTATCGGGACAGGAGCCTACGAGCAGTACTTC
CDR3: CASSIGTGAYEQYF
J: TRBJ2-7
size: NA
V: TRBV19
D: TRBD1

DNA: TGTGCCTGGAGTCTAGACGGCCGCTATCAGCCCCAGCATTTT
CDR3: CAWSLDGRYQPQHF
J: TRBJ1-5
size: NA
V: TRBV30
D: NA

DNA: TGTGCCAGCAGCCAAGAATCACGGGAAAAACTGTTTTTT
CDR3: CASSQESREKLFF
J: TRBJ1-4
size: NA
V: TRBV4-2
D: NA

DNA: TGTGCCAGCAGCCACAAGGACAGGCCTTCTTCACCCCTCCACTTT
CDR3: CASSHKDRPSSPLHF
J: TRBJ1-6
size: few
V: TRBV3-1/TRBV3-2
D: TRBD1

DNA: TGTGCCTGGCAACGGGACAGTTATTCACCCCTCCACTTT
CDR3: CAWQRDSYSPLHF
J: TRBJ1-6
size: NA
V: TRBV30
D: TRBD1

DNA: TGCAGTGCTTGGACTAGCGGGAGGCAGTATTTT
CDR3: CSAWTSGRQYF
J: TRBJ2-3
size: NA
V: TRBV20-1
D: TRBD2

DNA: TGTGCCATCAGTGAACCCATTAGCTCTGGAAACACCATATATTTT
CDR3: CAISEPISSGNTIYF
J: TRBJ1-3
size: NA
V: TRBV10-3
D: NA

DNA: TGCGCCAGCAGCCAAGATATGGGCAACACTGAAGCTTTCTTT
CDR3: CASSQDMGNTEAFF
J: TRBJ1-1
size: NA
V: TRBV4-3
D: NA

DNA: TGTGCCAGCAGCTTGGCTGTGAGGAGGTACACCGGGGAGCTGTTTTTT
CDR3: CASSLAVRRYTGELFF
J: TRBJ2-2
size: NA
V: TRBV5-6
D: NA

DNA: TGTGCCAGTAGGTTCCGGGACTCTGAAGCTTTCTTT
CDR3: CASRFRDSEAFF
J: TRBJ1-1
size: NA
V: TRBV19
D: NA

DNA: TGTGCCAGTAGTTTCTCCGAGTCAAACACTGAAGCTTTCTTT
CDR3: CASSFSESNTEAFF
J: TRBJ1-1
size: once
V: TRBV6-6
D: NA

DNA: TGTGCCAGCAGTTCCCGTGTGAGGCGCGAGCTAGACGAGCAGTTCTTC
CDR3: CASSSRVRRELDEQFF
J: TRBJ2-1
size: NA
V: TRBV28
D: NA

DNA: TGTGCCAGCATTGGCGGGGCGGAGAATCAGCCCCAGCATTTT
CDR3: CASIGGAENQPQHF
J: TRBJ1-5
size: NA
V: TRBV28
D: NA

DNA: TGTGCCAGCAGCCGGACAGGGGGCACCAACTATGGCTACACCTTC
CDR3: CASSRTGGTNYGYTF
J: TRBJ1-2
size: NA
V: TRBV28
D: TRBD1